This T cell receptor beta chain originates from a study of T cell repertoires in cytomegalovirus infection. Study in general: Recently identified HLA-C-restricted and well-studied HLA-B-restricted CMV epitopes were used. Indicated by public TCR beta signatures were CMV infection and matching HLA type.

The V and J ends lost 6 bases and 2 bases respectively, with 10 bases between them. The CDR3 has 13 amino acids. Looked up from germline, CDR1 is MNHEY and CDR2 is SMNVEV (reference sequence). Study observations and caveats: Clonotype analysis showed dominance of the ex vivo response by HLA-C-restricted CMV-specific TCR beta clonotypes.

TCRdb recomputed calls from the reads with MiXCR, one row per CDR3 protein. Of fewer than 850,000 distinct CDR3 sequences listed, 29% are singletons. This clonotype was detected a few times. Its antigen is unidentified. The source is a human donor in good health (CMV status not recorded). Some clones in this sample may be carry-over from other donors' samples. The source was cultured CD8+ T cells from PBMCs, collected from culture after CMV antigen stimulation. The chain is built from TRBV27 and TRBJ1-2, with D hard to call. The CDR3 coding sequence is TGTGCCAGCAGCCAAGGGTTAAACTATGGCTACACCTTC. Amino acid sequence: CASSQGLNYGYTF.